This entry lists 23 T cell receptor beta chains sequenced from one sample in a study of T-cell reconstitution after alpha-beta-depleted transplantation in children. The TCRbeta library incorporated unique molecular identifiers. TCRdb reanalysed the PCR reads using MiXCR and keeps one entry per CDR3 protein. The sample lists about 870,000 distinct CDR3 sequences, roughly 16% occurring once. This specimen was PBMCs, mostly from graft donor cells, taken 360 days after TCRalphabeta/CD19-depleted stem cell transplant. The receptors shown here come from a male patient between 10 and 17 years old who had a stem cell transplant for acute lymphoblastic leukemia, so the T cells may come from the graft donor.

This clonotype was seen ten or more times. The gene calls are TRBV7-2 and TRBJ2-3; 13 bases line up with TRBD2. Germline-derived CDR1 and CDR2 are SGHTA and FQGNSA. CDR3 length: 19 residues. Losses at the gene ends were 4 bases for V and 0 bases for J; bases not matched to a gene: 10. This CDR3 is CASSSGLAGFLPSTDTQYF. The CDR3 bases are TGTGCCAGCAGCTCGGGACTAGCGGGATTCCTACCTAGCACAGATACGCAGTATTTT.

This rearrangement joins TRBV7-6 to TRBJ2-2, with TRBD1 identical over 8 bases. From germline, CDR1 is SGHVS and CDR2 FNYEAQ. J lost 3 bases, V lost 0 bases, and 12 bases had no gene match. The CDR3 sequence is 19 residues long. Here the CDR3 reads CASSLALGQGSLYTGELFF. The CDR3 DNA is TGTGCCAGCAGCTTAGCCCTAGGACAGGGATCGCTGTACACCGGGGAGCTGTTTTTT.

In its sample, this clonotype was seen a few times. This chain joins TRBV28 and TRBJ1-1, with a possible D match to TRBD1 (5 bases). This CDR3 comprises 15 residues. The V gene's germline CDR1 is MDHEN and CDR2 SYDVKM. V lost 8 bases and J lost 3, with 19 bases in between. CDR3 in amino acids: CASGGPGGRDTEAFF. DNA of the CDR3: TGTGCCAGCGGGGGACCAGGAGGGAGGGACACTGAAGCTTTCTTT.

A few counts support this clonotype. V gene TRBV27 combines with J gene TRBJ2-1; either TRBD1 or TRBD2 may supply D (6 bases each). Trimming pared 11 bases from V and 4 bases from J, leaving 18 bases between. Germline CDR1 MNHEY, CDR2 SMNVEV (reference sequence). The CDR3 sequence is 14 residues long. CDR3 in amino acids: CAAGEGGTYNEQFF. DNA for the CDR3: TGTGCCGCTGGTGAGGGGGGTACTTACAATGAGCAGTTCTTC.

This clonotype was seen a handful of times. This sequence joins TRBV9 and TRBJ2-1, with 12 bases identical to TRBD2. The CDR3 extends over 17 amino acids. V trimming: 0 bases; J trimming: 2 bases; junction bases outside the gene matches: 3. CDR1 and CDR2 from the germline V gene are SGDLS and YYNGEE. Here the CDR3 reads CASSVEGLAGTYNEQFF. The CDR3 coding sequence is TGTGCCAGCAGCGTAGAGGGACTAGCGGGTACCTACAATGAGCAGTTCTTC.

In this sample, this clonotype turned up a few times. The chain combines TRBV6-5 with TRBJ1-4, with no clear D. The germline V and J ends were trimmed by 0 bases and 4 bases, with 9 bases remaining between them. The CDR3 has 15 residues. Germline V CDR1 and CDR2: MNHEY, SVGAGI. The CDR3 region is CASSYSRRVNEKLFF. The CDR3 DNA reads TGTGCCAGCAGTTACTCGAGGAGGGTTAATGAAAAACTGTTTTTT.

This clonotype was seen more than once but under ten times. The CDR3 region is CAISEGGVRTDTQYF. The CDR3 DNA is TGTGCCATCAGTGAGGGAGGGGTGAGGACAGATACGCAGTATTTT. This chain links TRBV10-3 with TRBJ2-3; TRBD2 is a possible D gene (6 bases). Trimming stripped 2 bases from V and 3 bases from J, with 12 bases between. The V gene's germline CDR1 is ENHRY and CDR2 SYGVKD. The CDR3 is 15 residues long.

This clonotype showed up just a few times. This rearrangement joins TRBV7-9 to TRBJ2-7; no clear D. There are 13 residues in the CDR3. Germline assignment: CDR1 SEHNR and CDR2 FQNEAQ (reference sequence). V dropped 5 bases and J dropped 3 bases, with 11 bases sitting between them. The CDR3 DNA reads TGTGCCAGCAGCGGGCTTTTCATCTACGAGCAGTACTTC. It yields the protein CASSGLFIYEQYF.

The rearrangement uses TRBV3-1 and TRBJ1-2; no reliable D call. Germline CDR1 reads LGHDT; CDR2 reads YNNKEL (reference sequence). The V end was cut by 4 bases, the J end by 5 bases, with 17 bases between. This CDR3 has 15 amino acids. The CDR3 here is CASSPNWRLGYGYTF. The CDR3 nucleotides are TGTGCCAGCAGCCCAAATTGGAGGCTGGGGTATGGCTACACCTTC. Using reference TRBV3-1 and TRBJ1-2 for the parts outside the CDR3, the full variable domain is DTAVSQTPKYLVTQMGNDKSIKCEQNLGHDTMYWYKQDSKKFLKIMFSYNNKELIINETVPNRFSPKSPDKAHLNLHINSLELGDSAVYFCASSPNWRLGYGYTFGSGTRLTVV.

The V gene is TRBV15, the J gene TRBJ2-1; D is unclear. Germline V gene data show CDR1 as LNHNV and CDR2 as YYDKDF (reference sequence). The V and J ends lost 4 bases and 5 bases respectively, with 3 bases between them. The CDR3 is made up of 11 amino acids. The chain's CDR3 is CATSTHNEQFF. The CDR3 region has the DNA TGTGCCACCAGCACACACAATGAGCAGTTCTTC.

This clonotype was found many times. The chain recombines TRBV5-1 with TRBJ2-5; 9 bases fit TRBD1. Losses at the gene ends were 4 bases for V and 5 bases for J; bases not matched to a gene: 6. The CDR3 totals 14 residues. CDR1 is SGHRS, CDR2 YFSETQ, per germline. The CDR3 protein is CASSQGQGPETQYF. As DNA, the CDR3 is TGCGCCAGCAGCCAAGGACAGGGGCCCGAGACCCAGTACTTC.

The chain combines TRBV6-2 or TRBV6-3 with TRBJ2-7; 8 bases match TRBD2. The CDR3 extends over 18 amino acids. CDR1 is MNHEY and CDR2 is SVGEGT in the germline V gene. The V segment lost 2 bases and the J segment 0 bases; nucleotides outside the gene matches: 12. CDR3 sequence reads: CASSYDLTSGGSSYEQYF. In nucleotides, the CDR3 is TGTGCCAGCAGTTACGACCTAACTAGCGGCGGCAGCTCCTACGAGCAGTACTTC.

This clonotype was seen more than once but under ten times. CDR3 loop: CASSLQLKQETQYF. The CDR3 DNA reads as TGCGCCAGCAGCTTGCAACTTAAACAAGAGACCCAGTACTTC. V usage is TRBV5-1 and J usage is TRBJ2-5; D gene ambiguous. Trimming took off 1 base at V and 2 bases at J, with 9 bases between the two ends. CDR1 SGHRS and CDR2 YFSETQ come from the germline V gene. This CDR3 has 14 amino acids.

This clonotype was detected ten times or more. The chain has TRBV4-2 and TRBJ2-3, with D possibly TRBD2 on 6 matching bases. The CDR3 is 16 amino acids. Trimming took off 1 base at V and 2 bases at J, with 13 bases between the two ends. CDR1 and CDR2 (germline): LGHNA, YNFKEQ. This chain's CDR3 is CASSQVAGSPTDTQYF. Here the CDR3 DNA reads TGTGCCAGCAGCCAAGTGGCCGGGAGTCCCACAGATACGCAGTATTTT.

This clonotype has a handful of counts. The J gene is TRBJ2-6, the V gene TRBV2; 7 bases agree with TRBD1. Unmatched junction bases numbered 8, after V lost 6 bases and J lost 0 bases. The CDR3 is 17 residues long. CDR1 and CDR2 (germline): SNHLY, FYNNEI. The CDR3 DNA sequence: TGTGCCAGCAGGGTCAGGACAGGTTTCTCTGGGGCCAACGTCCTGACTTTC. Translated, it gives CASRVRTGFSGANVLTF.

The chain employs TRBV5-1 and TRBJ2-5, with 8 positions matching TRBD2. The CDR3 runs 15 residues. Germline V gene lookup returns CDR1 SGHRS and CDR2 YFSETQ. Losses at the gene ends were 0 bases for V and 5 bases for J; bases not matched to a gene: 6. CDR3 coding DNA: TGCGCCAGCAGCTTGGATCGGGAGGGCCCGGAGACCCAGTACTTC. Translated, it gives CASSLDREGPETQYF.

This clonotype was observed a handful of times. The rearrangement uses TRBV2 and TRBJ2-7; the D gene is possibly TRBD2 (5 bases). Trimming removed 7 bases from V and 5 bases from J, with 9 bases in between. CDR3 length: 11 amino acids. The germline CDR1 and CDR2 sequences are SNHLY and FYNNEI. The CDR3 coding sequence is TGTGCCAGCATTGTCGGGAACGAGCAGTACTTC. Encoded protein: CASIVGNEQYF.

The gene calls are TRBV4-1 and TRBJ2-5; D is ambiguous. The CDR3 totals 14 residues. The V gene's germline CDR1 is MGHRA and CDR2 YSYEKL. V lost 3 bases to trimming and J lost 1 base, with 9 bases between them. The CDR3 here is CASSHRAIQETQYF. DNA of the CDR3: TGCGCCAGCAGCCACCGGGCCATCCAAGAGACCCAGTACTTC.

This clonotype was picked up a small number of times. The gene calls are TRBV29-1 and TRBJ1-2, with D possibly TRBD1 on 5 matching bases. The CDR3 consists of 11 residues. V was trimmed by 8 bases and J by 2 bases, leaving 9 bases between them. In germline, CDR1 is SQVTM, CDR2 ANQGSEA. CDR3 DNA: TGCAGCCTGGGGCGGAACTATGGCTACACCTTC. This gives the protein CSLGRNYGYTF.

This clonotype was detected many times. J is TRBJ2-2 and V is TRBV5-1; D call uncertain. The germline V and J ends were trimmed by 2 bases and 1 base, with 6 bases remaining between them. The CDR3 loop spans 14 amino acids. Germline V gives CDR1 SGHRS, CDR2 YFSETQ. This chain's CDR3 is CASSLSVNTGELFF. CDR3 DNA: TGCGCCAGCAGCTTAAGTGTGAACACCGGGGAGCTGTTTTTT.

The chain couples TRBV5-1 to TRBJ1-1; D uncertain. CDR3 length: 14 amino acids. In germline, CDR1 is SGHRS, CDR2 YFSETQ. The V and J ends lost 0 bases and 3 bases respectively, with 9 bases between them. CDR3 sequence: CASSLGAGYTEAFF. In nucleotides, the CDR3 is TGCGCCAGCAGCTTGGGGGCTGGGTACACTGAAGCTTTCTTT.

A few counts support this clonotype. The chain couples TRBV10-3 to TRBJ2-7, with D maybe TRBD2 (7 bases). Germline CDR1 ENHRY, CDR2 SYGVKD. V was shortened by 0 bases and J by 4 bases, with 16 bases between the two germline ends. This CDR3 has 16 residues. The CDR3: CAISESLGGGRYEQYF. The DNA of the CDR3 is TGTGCCATCAGTGAGTCACTAGGGGGAGGGAGATACGAGCAGTACTTC.

The V gene is TRBV20-1, the J gene TRBJ2-5; D may correspond to TRBD1 or TRBD2 (6 bases each). Germline-derived CDR1 and CDR2 are DFQATT and SNEGSKA (reference sequence). The CDR3 contains 14 residues. With 3 bases removed from V and 5 bases from J, the gap between germline ends came to 16 bases. The CDR3 DNA follows: TGCAGTGCTAGCAGCGATCGGGGGCGCGAGACCCAGTACTTC. It translates to CSASSDRGRETQYF.